This T cell receptor (beta chain) was captured in a study of human thymus T cells. Overall study findings and caveats: In unrelated individuals, thymic repertoires overlapped highly, according to related research. Within thymic and blood repertoires, V and J gene usage appeared to be biased.

On this clone itself: Its antigen is unidentified.

Germline CDR1 LGHNT, CDR2 FRNRAP. The CDR3 has 15 residues. V dropped 0 bases and J dropped 3 bases, with 11 bases sitting between them. Thymus tissue for the work was resected from patients undergoing corrective heart surgery. Among the donors, all were healthy Finnish infants having corrective surgery for congenital heart defects. Sequencing was performed with immunoSEQ multiplex PCR; in TCRdb, only in-frame clones are kept and a portion is missing. This sample yields 60,000 to 75,000 clones, of which 85% to 95% are seen a single time; 0.03% to 0.035% belongs to the top ten. The sequenced sample consisted of thymus tissue. The sequence was collected from a girl in the first two years of life with a congenital heart defect but otherwise immunologically healthy. The chain couples TRBV12-5 to TRBJ1-1; tentatively, D is TRBD1 (5 bases). In nucleotides, the CDR3 is TGTGCTAGTGGTTTGGTACCTCAGGGTGACACTGAAGCTTTCTTT. Its protein product is CASGLVPQGDTEAFF.